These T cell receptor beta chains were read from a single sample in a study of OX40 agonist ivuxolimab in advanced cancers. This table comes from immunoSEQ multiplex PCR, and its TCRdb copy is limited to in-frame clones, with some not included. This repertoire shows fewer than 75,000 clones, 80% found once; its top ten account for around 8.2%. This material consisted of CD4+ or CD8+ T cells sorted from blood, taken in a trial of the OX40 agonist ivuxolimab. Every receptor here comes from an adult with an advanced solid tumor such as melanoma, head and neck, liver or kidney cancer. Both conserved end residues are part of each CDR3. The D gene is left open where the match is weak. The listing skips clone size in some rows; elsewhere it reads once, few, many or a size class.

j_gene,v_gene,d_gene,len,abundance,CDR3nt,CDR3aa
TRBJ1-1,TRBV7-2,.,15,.,TGTGCCAGCAGCTTAGAATACGGGGTGAACACTGAAGCTTTCTTT,CASSLEYGVNTEAFF
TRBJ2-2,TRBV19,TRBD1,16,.,TGTGCCAGTAGTATCCGGACAGGAATCAGCACCGGGGAGCTGTTTTTT,CASSIRTGISTGELFF
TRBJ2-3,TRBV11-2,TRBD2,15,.,TGTGCCAGCAGGACCCGACTAGCGGGAGAAGATACGCAGTATTTT,CASRTRLAGEDTQYF
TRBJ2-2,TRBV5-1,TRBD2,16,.,TGCGCCAGCACCCGGACTAGCGGTCTTAACACCGGGGAGCTGTTTTTT,CASTRTSGLNTGELFF
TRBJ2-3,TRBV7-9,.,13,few,TGTGCCAGCAGTCTGTCCCCCCCAGATACGCAGTATTTT,CASSLSPPDTQYF
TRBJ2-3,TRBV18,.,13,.,TGTGCCAGCTCACAAACCTCCACAGATACGCAGTATTTT,CASSQTSTDTQYF
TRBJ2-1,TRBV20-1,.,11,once,TGCAGTGCTAGCGAGGGGGGTGAGCAGTTCTTC,CSASEGGEQFF
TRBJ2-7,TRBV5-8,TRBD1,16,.,TGTGCCAGCAGCTGGGGCAAGGACAGGCTCTCCTACGAGCAGTACTTC,CASSWGKDRLSYEQYF
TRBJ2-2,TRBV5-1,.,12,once,TGCGCCAGCAGCCTTAACACCGGGGAGCTGTTTTTT,CASSLNTGELFF
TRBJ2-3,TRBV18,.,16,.,TGTGCCAGCTCACCAATGTCAGGGGTCGGCACAGATACGCAGTATTTT,CASSPMSGVGTDTQYF
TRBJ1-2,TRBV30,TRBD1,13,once,TGTGCCTGTTCCGGGACAGGGCTATATGGCTACACCTTC,CACSGTGLYGYTF
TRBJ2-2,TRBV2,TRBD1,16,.,TGTGCCAGCAGGCAGGGGGCGGGCCAAAACACCGGGGAGCTGTTTTTT,CASRQGAGQNTGELFF
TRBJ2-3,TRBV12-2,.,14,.,TGTGCAAGTCGCTTCACACACAGGGCAGATACGCAGTATTTT,CASRFTHRADTQYF
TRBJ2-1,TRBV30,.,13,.,TGTGCCTGGATGGCGCGAACCTACAATGAGCAGTTCTTC,CAWMARTYNEQFF
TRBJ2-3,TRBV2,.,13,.,TGTGCCAGCAGTGTAGGGGTCTCAGATACGCAGTATTTT,CASSVGVSDTQYF
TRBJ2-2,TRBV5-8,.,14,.,TGTGCCAGCAGACCTGGACCGGTTCAGGGGGAGCTGTTTTTT,CASRPGPVQGELFF
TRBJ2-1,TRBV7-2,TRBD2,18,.,TGTGCCAGCAGCTCCACTATCATCGTTAGCGGGAGCATCCATGAGCAGTTCTTC,CASSSTIIVSGSIHEQFF
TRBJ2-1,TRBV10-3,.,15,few,TGTGCCATCACCGGCTCGGCAGGGGGGTACAATGAGCAGTTCTTC,CAITGSAGGYNEQFF
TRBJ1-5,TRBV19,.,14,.,TGTGCCAGTAGTAAGGGTATAGATAATCAGCCCCAGCATTTT,CASSKGIDNQPQHF
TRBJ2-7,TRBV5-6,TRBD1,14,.,TGTGCCAGCAGCCCACAGGGGGGTTCTCGCGAGCAGTACTTC,CASSPQGGSREQYF
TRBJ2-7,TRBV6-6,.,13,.,TGTGCCAGCAGTTCCCGATGGTTCTACGAGCAGTACTTC,CASSSRWFYEQYF
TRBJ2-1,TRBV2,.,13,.,TGTGCCAACTCCGCTGACAGAAACAATGAGCAGTTCTTC,CANSADRNNEQFF
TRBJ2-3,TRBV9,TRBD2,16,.,TGTGCCAGCAGCGTAGCGACTAGCGAAGGCACAGATACGCAGTATTTT,CASSVATSEGTDTQYF
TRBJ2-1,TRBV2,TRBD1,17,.,TGTGCCAGCACCAAAGATCGGTGGGACAGCTCATTGGATGAGCAGTTCTTC,CASTKDRWDSSLDEQFF
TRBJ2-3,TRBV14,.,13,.,TGTGCCAGCAGCGAGGACTACACAGATACGCAGTATTTT,CASSEDYTDTQYF
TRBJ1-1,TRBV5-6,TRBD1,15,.,TGTGCCAGCAGCGTCGTGGGACAGAGAAACACTGAAGCTTTCTTT,CASSVVGQRNTEAFF
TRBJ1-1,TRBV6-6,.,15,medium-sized,TGTGCCAGCAGTCCGCAAGGGACCGCGAACACTGAAGCTTTCTTT,CASSPQGTANTEAFF
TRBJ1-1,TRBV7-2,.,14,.,TGTGCCAGCAGCCCGCAGGGGAGGGGCACTGAAGCTTTCTTT,CASSPQGRGTEAFF
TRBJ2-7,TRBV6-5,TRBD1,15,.,TGTGCCAGCAGTTACGGGGGACAGCGAGCCTACGAGCAGTACTTC,CASSYGGQRAYEQYF
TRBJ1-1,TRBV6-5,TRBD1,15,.,TGTGCCAGCAGTTACTCCTCAGGGGGCCGAACTGAAGCTTTCTTT,CASSYSSGGRTEAFF
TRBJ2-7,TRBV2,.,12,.,TGTGCCAGCGGAACGGGCTCCTACGAGCAGTACTTC,CASGTGSYEQYF
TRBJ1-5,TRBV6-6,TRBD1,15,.,TGTGCCAGCAGTTACTCCACAGGGGGGGAGCAGCCCCAGCATTTT,CASSYSTGGEQPQHF
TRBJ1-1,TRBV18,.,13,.,TGTGCCAGCTCCCCCAATACGAACACTGAAGCTTTCTTT,CASSPNTNTEAFF
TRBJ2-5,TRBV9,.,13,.,TGTGCCAGCAGCGTAGGGGCCCAAGAGACCCAGTACTTC,CASSVGAQETQYF
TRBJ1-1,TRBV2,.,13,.,TGTGCCAGCAGTGAAGGGTCCCCACCAGAAGCTTTCTTT,CASSEGSPPEAFF
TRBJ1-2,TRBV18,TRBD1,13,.,TGTGCCAGCTCACCAGGACAGGGGGATGGCTACACCTTC,CASSPGQGDGYTF
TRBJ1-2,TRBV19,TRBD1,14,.,TGTGCCAGTAGCTGGGGACAGGGGGCGCGTGGCTACACCTTC,CASSWGQGARGYTF
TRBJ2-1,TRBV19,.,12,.,TGTGCCAGTATAAGCTGGGGCGGGGAGCAGTTCTTC,CASISWGGEQFF
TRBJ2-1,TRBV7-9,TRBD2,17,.,TGTGCCATCCGGACTAGCGGGATCCAAGGAACCTACAATGAGCAGTTCTTC,CAIRTSGIQGTYNEQFF
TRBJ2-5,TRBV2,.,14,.,TGTGCCAGCACCCTGTCGCAGGGTCAAGAGACCCAGTACTTC,CASTLSQGQETQYF
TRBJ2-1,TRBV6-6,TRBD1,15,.,TGTGCCAGCAGTTTCCCGGGACAGGGGACCGATGAGCAGTTCTTC,CASSFPGQGTDEQFF
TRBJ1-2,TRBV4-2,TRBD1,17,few,TGTGCCAGCAGCCAAGGACAGGGTTCCCCTCGTGCCTATGGCTACACCTTC,CASSQGQGSPRAYGYTF
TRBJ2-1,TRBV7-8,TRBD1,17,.,TGTGCCAGCAGCTTAGGGAGGACAGGTCCCCGCGGGAATGAGCAGTTCTTC,CASSLGRTGPRGNEQFF
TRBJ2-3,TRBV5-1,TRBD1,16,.,TGCGCCAGCAGCTTGTACCGGGACAGGGCACCGGATACGCAGTATTTT,CASSLYRDRAPDTQYF
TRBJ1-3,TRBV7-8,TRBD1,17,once,TGTGCCAGCAGCATCACCGGGACAGTTACCTCTGGAAACACCATATATTTT,CASSITGTVTSGNTIYF
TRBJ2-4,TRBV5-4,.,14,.,TGTGCCAGCAGCTTGGAGGCAGGGGTAAACATTCAGTACTTC,CASSLEAGVNIQYF
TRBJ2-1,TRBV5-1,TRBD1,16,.,TGCGCCAGCAGCTTGGCGGGTGCAGGGGGCTACAATGAGCAGTTCTTC,CASSLAGAGGYNEQFF
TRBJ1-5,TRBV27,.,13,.,TGTGCCAGCAGTTTTCGGGGCAATCAGCCCCAGCATTTT,CASSFRGNQPQHF
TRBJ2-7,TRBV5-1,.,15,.,TGCGCCAGCAGCTTCTACCGGGACCCCTCTTACGAGCAGTACTTC,CASSFYRDPSYEQYF
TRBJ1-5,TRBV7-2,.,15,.,TGTGCCAGCAGCCCACGTGGGGGCGGCAATCAGCCCCAGCATTTT,CASSPRGGGNQPQHF
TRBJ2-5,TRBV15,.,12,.,TGTGCCACCAGCAGAGATATGGAGACCCAGTACTTC,CATSRDMETQYF
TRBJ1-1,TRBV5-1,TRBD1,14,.,TGCGCCAGCAGCTACACGACAGGGGGGACTGAAGCTTTCTTT,CASSYTTGGTEAFF
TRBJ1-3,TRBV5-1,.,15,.,TGCGCCAGCAGCTTGGGGGCTAGTGCTGGAAACACCATATATTTT,CASSLGASAGNTIYF
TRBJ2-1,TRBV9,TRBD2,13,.,TGTGCCAGCAGCCGGGAGGGTTACAATGAGCAGTTCTTC,CASSREGYNEQFF
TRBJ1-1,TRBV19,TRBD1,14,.,TGTGCCAGTAGTCTACAGGACAGGGACACTGAAGCTTTCTTT,CASSLQDRDTEAFF